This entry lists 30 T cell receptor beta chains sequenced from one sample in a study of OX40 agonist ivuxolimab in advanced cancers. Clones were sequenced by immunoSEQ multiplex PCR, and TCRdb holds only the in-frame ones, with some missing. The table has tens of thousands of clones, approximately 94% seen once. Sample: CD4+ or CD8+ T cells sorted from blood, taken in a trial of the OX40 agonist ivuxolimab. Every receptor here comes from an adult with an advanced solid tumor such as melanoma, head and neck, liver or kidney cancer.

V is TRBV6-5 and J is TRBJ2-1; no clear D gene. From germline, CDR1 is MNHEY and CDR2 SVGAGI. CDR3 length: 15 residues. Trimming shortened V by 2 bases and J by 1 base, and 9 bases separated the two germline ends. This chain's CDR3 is CASSYVKGSYNEQFF. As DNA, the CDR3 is TGTGCCAGCAGTTACGTTAAGGGTTCCTACAATGAGCAGTTCTTC.

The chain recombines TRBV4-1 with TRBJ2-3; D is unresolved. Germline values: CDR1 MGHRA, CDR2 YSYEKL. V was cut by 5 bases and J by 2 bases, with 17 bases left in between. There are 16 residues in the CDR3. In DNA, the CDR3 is TGCGCCAGCAGCTCAGGCTTAGCATTGTTCACAGATACGCAGTATTTT. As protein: CASSSGLALFTDTQYF.

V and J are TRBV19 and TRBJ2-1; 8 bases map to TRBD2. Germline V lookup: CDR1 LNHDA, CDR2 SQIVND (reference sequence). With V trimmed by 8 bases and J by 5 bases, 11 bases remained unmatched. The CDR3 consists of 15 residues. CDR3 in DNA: TGTGCCAGTTCACCGTCTAGCGGGCGAGACAATGAGCAGTTCTTC. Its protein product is CASSPSSGRDNEQFF.

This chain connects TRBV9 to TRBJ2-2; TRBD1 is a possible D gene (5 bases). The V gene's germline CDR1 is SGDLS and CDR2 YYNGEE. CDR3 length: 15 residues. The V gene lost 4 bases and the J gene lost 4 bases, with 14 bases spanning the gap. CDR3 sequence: CASSSPPGITGELFF. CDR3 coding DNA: TGTGCCAGCAGCTCACCCCCAGGGATCACCGGGGAGCTGTTTTTT.

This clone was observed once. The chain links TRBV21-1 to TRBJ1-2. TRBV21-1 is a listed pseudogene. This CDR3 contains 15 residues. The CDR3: CASSKEGGSSLCYTF. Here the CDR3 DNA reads TGTGCCAGCAGCAAAGAGGGGGGGTCATCTCTCTGCTACACCTTC.

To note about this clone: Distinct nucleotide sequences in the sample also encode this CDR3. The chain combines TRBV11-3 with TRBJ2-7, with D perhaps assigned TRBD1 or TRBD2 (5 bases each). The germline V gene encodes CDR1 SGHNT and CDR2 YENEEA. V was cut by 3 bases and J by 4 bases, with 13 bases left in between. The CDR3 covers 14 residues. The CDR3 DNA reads TGTGCCAGCAGCTTTTCTCCCGGGGCGTACGAGCAGTACTTC. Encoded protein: CASSFSPGAYEQYF.

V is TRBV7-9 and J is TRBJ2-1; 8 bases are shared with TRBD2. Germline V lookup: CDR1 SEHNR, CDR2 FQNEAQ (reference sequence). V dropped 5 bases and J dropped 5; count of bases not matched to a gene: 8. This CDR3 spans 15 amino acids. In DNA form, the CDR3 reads TGTGCCAGCAGCCCTGACGGGGGGGTTAACAATGAGCAGTTCTTC. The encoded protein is CASSPDGGVNNEQFF.

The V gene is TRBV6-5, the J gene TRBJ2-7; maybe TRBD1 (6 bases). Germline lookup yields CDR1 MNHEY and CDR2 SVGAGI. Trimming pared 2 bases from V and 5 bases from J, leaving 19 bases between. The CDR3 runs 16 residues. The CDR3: CASSYLSVGAGHEQYF. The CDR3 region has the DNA TGTGCCAGCAGTTACCTTTCTGTGGGGGCAGGCCACGAGCAGTACTTC.

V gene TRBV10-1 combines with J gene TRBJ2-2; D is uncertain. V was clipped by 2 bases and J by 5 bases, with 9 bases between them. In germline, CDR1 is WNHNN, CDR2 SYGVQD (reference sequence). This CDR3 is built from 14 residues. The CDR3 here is CASSELPGTGELFF. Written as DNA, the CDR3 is TGCGCCAGCAGTGAGCTTCCCGGAACCGGGGAGCTGTTTTTT.

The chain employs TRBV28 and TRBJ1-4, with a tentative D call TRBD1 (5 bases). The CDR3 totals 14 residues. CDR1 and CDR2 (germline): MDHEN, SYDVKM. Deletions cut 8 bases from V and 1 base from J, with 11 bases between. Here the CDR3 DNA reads TGTGCCAGCCGGGGCGGGGGAACTAATGAAAAACTGTTTTTT. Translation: CASRGGGTNEKLFF. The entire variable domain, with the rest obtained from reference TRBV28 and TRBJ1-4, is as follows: DVKVTQSSRYLVKRTGEKVFLECVQDMDHENMFWYRQDPGLGLRLIYFSYDVKMKEKGDIPEGYSVSREKKERFSLILESASTNQTSMYLCASRGGGTNEKLFFGSGTQLSVL.

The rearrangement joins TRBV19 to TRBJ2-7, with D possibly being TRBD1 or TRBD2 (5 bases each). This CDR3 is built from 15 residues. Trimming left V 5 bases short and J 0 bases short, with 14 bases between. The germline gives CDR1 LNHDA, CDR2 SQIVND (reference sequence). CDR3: CASSFRDASSYEQYF. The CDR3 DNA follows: TGTGCCAGTAGTTTCCGGGACGCCAGCTCCTACGAGCAGTACTTC. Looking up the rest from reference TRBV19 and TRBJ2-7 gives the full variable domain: DGGITQSPKYLFRKEGQNVTLSCEQNLNHDAMYWYRQDPGQGLRLIYYSQIVNDFQKGDIAEGYSVSREKKESFPLTVTSAQKNPTAFYLCASSFRDASSYEQYFGPGTRLTVT.

DNA for the CDR3: TGCGCCAGCAGCCAAGTGGAAGGGCCTCAGCCCCAGCATTTT. As protein: CASSQVEGPQPQHF. This chain uses TRBV4-1 with TRBJ1-5; the D is unclear. The length of the CDR3 is 14 residues. V lost 1 base and J 6 bases, leaving 10 bases between the germline ends. Germline assignment: CDR1 MGHRA and CDR2 YSYEKL.

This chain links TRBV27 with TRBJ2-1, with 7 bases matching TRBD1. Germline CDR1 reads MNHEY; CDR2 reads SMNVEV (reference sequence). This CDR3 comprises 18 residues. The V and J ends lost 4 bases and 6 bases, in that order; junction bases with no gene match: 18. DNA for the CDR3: TGTGCCAGCAGTTCCTTACTAGAGGACAGGCGCCGGCCCAATGAGCAGTTCTTC. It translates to CASSSLLEDRRRPNEQFF.

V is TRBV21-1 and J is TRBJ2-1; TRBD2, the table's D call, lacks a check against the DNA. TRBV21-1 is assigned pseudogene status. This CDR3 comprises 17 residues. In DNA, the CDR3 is TGTGCCAGCAGCAAGGAGGGGGACTACCAGATTAACAATGAGCAGTTCTTC. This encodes CASSKEGDYQINNEQFF.

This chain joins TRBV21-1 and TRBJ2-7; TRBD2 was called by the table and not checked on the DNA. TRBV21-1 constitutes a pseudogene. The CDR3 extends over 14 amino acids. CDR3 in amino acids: CASSKMAGVGEQYF. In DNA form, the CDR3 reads TGTGCCAGCAGCAAAATGGCGGGAGTGGGCGAGCAGTACTTC.

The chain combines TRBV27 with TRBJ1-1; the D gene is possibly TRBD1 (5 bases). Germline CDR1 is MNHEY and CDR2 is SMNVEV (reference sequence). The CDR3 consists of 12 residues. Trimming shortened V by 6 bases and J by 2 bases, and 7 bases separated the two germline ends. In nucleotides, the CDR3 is TGTGCCAGCAGCCAGGGAAACACTGAAGCTTTCTTT. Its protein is CASSQGNTEAFF.

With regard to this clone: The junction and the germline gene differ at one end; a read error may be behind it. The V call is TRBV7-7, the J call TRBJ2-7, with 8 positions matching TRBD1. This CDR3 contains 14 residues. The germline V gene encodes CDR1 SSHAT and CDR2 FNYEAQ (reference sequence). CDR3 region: CASSLDRDSYEQYF. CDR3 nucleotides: TGTGCTAGCAGCCTGGACAGGGACTCCTACGAGCAGTACTTC.

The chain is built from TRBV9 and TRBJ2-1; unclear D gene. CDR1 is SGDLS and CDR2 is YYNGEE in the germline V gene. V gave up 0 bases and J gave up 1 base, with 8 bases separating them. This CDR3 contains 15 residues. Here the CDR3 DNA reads TGTGCCAGCAGCGTAGGCGTCACTTCCTACAATGAGCAGTTCTTC. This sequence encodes CASSVGVTSYNEQFF.

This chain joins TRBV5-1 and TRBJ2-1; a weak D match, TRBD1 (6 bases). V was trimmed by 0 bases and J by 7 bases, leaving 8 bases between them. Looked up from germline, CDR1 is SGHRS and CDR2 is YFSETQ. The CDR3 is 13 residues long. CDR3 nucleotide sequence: TGCGCCAGCAGCTTGGTCGGACAGAATGAGCAGTTCTTC. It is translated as CASSLVGQNEQFF.

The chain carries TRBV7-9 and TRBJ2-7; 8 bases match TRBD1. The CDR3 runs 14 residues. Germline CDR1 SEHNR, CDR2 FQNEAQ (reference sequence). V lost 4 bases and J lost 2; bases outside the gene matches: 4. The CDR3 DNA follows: TGTGCCAGCAGCTCAGACAGGGGACCCTACGAGCAGTACTTC. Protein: CASSSDRGPYEQYF.

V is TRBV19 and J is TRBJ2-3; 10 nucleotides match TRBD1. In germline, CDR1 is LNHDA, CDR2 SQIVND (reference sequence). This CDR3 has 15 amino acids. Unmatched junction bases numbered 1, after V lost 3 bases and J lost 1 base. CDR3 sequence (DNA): TGTGCCAGTAGTATCGGGACAGGGGGCACAGATACGCAGTATTTT. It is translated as CASSIGTGGTDTQYF.

CDR3 protein: CASSEGGNTQYF. The CDR3 nucleotides read TGTGCCAGCAGTGAAGGGGGGAATACGCAGTATTTT. This chain uses TRBV2 with TRBJ2-3, with D perhaps TRBD1 or TRBD2 (5 bases each). The CDR3 extends over 12 amino acids. CDR1 and CDR2 from the germline V gene are SNHLY and FYNNEI. V lost 1 base and J 7 bases, leaving 6 bases between the germline ends.

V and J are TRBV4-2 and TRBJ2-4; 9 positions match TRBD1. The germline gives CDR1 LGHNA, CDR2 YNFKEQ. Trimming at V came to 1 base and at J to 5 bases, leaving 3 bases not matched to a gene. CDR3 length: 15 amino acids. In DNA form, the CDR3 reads TGTGCCAGCAGCCAAGGACAGGGGGGGGAAAACATTCAGTACTTC. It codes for CASSQGQGGENIQYF.

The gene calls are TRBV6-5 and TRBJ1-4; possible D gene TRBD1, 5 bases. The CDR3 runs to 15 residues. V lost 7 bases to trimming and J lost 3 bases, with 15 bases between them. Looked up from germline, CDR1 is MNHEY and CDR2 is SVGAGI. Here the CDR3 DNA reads TGTGCCAGCACCCCCAGTTGGGGGGCTAATGAAAAACTGTTTTTT. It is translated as CASTPSWGANEKLFF.

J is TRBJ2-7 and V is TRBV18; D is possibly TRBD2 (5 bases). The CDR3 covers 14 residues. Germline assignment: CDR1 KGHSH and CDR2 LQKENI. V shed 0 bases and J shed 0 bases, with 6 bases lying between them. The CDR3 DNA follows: TGTGCCAGCTCACCACCGGGGAGCTCCTACGAGCAGTACTTC. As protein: CASSPPGSSYEQYF.

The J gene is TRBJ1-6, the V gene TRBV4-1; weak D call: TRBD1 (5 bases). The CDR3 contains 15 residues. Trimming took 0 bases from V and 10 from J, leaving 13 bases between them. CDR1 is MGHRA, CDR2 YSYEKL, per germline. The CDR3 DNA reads TGCGCCAGCAGCCAAGATCCGGGGGGGGTGTCACCCCTCCACTTT. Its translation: CASSQDPGGVSPLHF.

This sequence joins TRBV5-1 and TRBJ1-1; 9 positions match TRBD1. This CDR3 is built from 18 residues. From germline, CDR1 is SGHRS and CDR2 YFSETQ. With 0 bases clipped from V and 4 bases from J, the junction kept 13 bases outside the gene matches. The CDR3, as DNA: TGCGCCAGCAGCTTGGGACTTTACCCGACAGGGGGTACCACTGAAGCTTTCTTT. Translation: CASSLGLYPTGGTTEAFF.

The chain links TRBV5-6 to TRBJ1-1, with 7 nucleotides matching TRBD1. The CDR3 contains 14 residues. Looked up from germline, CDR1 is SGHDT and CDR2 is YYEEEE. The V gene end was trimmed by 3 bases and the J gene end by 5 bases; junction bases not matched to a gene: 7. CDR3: CASSWLQGRTEAFF. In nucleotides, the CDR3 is TGTGCCAGCAGCTGGTTACAGGGGCGGACTGAAGCTTTCTTT. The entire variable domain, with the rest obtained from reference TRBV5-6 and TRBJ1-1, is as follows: DAGVTQSPTHLIKTRGQQVTLRCSPKSGHDTVSWYQQALGQGPQFIFQYYEEEERQRGNFPDRFSGHQFPNYSSELNVNALLLGDSALYLCASSWLQGRTEAFFGQGTRLTVV.

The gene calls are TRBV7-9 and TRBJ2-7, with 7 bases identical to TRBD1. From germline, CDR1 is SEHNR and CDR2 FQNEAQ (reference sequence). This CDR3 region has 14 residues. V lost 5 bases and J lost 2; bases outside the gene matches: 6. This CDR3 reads CASSPRDSAYEQYF. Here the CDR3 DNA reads TGTGCCAGCAGCCCTAGGGACAGTGCCTACGAGCAGTACTTC.

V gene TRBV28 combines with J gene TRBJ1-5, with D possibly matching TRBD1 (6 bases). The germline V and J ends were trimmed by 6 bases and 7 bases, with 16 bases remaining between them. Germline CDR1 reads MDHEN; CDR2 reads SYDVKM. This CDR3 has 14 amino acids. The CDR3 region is CASRASQGIQPQHF. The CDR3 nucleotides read TGTGCCAGCAGAGCTTCCCAGGGGATACAGCCCCAGCATTTT.